This T cell receptor beta chain was observed in a study of blood T cell repertoires in COVID-19. Deletions cut 5 bases from V and 3 bases from J, with 10 bases between. The germline gives CDR1 MNHEY, CDR2 SMNVEV (reference sequence). CDR3 length: 14 amino acids. This clone appeared a few times. Original processing methods: Amplifying reference gene primers gave estimates of nucleated cell counts. Profiling relied on immunoSEQ multiplex PCR, and the TCRdb table lists in-frame clones only, not all of them. That table gives V, J and clone size, and the DNA gave D and trimming. The sample consists of some 200,000 clones, roughly 81% of them appearing once.

Sequencing was performed on peripheral blood. The TCR originated in a woman older than 75 with COVID-19, enrolled during active disease. This chain connects TRBV27 to TRBJ2-2; D is possibly TRBD2 (5 bases). The CDR3 bases are TGTGCCAGCAGTGAAGGACTCCACACCGGGGAGCTGTTTTTT. Residues: CASSEGLHTGELFF.